One sample yielded the 23 T cell receptor beta chains listed below, sequenced in a study of blood T cell repertoires in COVID-19. Profiling relied on immunoSEQ multiplex PCR, and the TCRdb table lists in-frame clones only, not all of them. The table lists around 140,000 clones, about nine tenths of them singletons. Sample: peripheral blood. The receptor set was obtained from a human donor with COVID-19, enrolled during active disease. The donor label of this sample is uncertain.

This chain links TRBV10-1 with TRBJ2-3; D is unclear. V lost 3 bases, J lost 6 bases, and 7 bases lay in between. The CDR3 length is 12 residues. The germline gives CDR1 WNHNN, CDR2 SYGVQD (reference sequence). CDR3: CASSDPPDTQYF. In DNA form, the CDR3 reads TGCGCCAGCAGTGACCCCCCTGATACGCAGTATTTT.

The chain uses TRBV9 and TRBJ2-4, with D unclear. V was pared by 5 bases and J by 3 bases, with 24 bases between. The CDR3 loop spans 18 amino acids. CDR1 is SGDLS, CDR2 YYNGEE, per germline. CDR3 sequence (DNA): TGTGCCAGCAGGGTTAGAGAAGGATCAGCGAAGAACAAAAACATTCAGTACTTC. Its translation: CASRVREGSAKNKNIQYF.

This clone was counted a single time. V and J are TRBV11-2 and TRBJ2-7; 10 nucleotides line up with TRBD1. The CDR3 runs to 15 residues. Germline V gene lookup returns CDR1 SGHAT and CDR2 FQNNGV. Germline trimming cut 5 bases from V and 1 base from J; bases unmatched to any gene: 5. CDR3 sequence (DNA): TGTGCCAGCAGCCCCCGGGACAGGGGTTCCTACGAGCAGTACTTC. This codes for CASSPRDRGSYEQYF.

The chain uses TRBV7-6 and TRBJ2-1; TRBD2 matches 8 bases. Germline V lookup: CDR1 SGHVS, CDR2 FNYEAQ. The CDR3 sequence is 16 residues long. J was trimmed by 2 bases and V by 3 bases; bases with no gene match: 6. CDR3 amino acids: CASSLRVAGTYNEQFF. The CDR3, as DNA: TGTGCCAGCAGCTTGAGAGTAGCGGGGACCTACAATGAGCAGTTCTTC.

The rearrangement uses TRBV19 and TRBJ1-2; tentative D call: TRBD1 (5 bases). Germline assignment: CDR1 LNHDA and CDR2 SQIVND (reference sequence). The CDR3 consists of 11 residues. V was shortened by 11 bases and J by 5 bases, with 12 bases between the two germline ends. The DNA for the CDR3 is TGTGCCTCTCGCGACAGATATGGCTACACCTTC. Its translation is CASRDRYGYTF.

This clone appeared a single time. The rearrangement uses TRBV18 and TRBJ2-7; D is possibly TRBD1 (5 bases). Germline assignment: CDR1 KGHSH and CDR2 LQKENI. There are 15 residues in the CDR3. V was clipped by 2 bases and J by 1 base, with 12 bases between them. CDR3 bases: TGTGCCAGCTCACCATCGGCAGGGCAATCCTACGAGCAGTACTTC. Translated: CASSPSAGQSYEQYF. Full variable domain (missing parts from reference TRBV18 and TRBJ2-7): NAGVMQNPRHLVRRRGQEARLRCSPMKGHSHVYWYRQLPEEGLKFMVYLQKENIIDESGMPKERFSAEFPKEGPSILRIQQVVRGDSAAYFCASSPSAGQSYEQYFGPGTRLTVT.

V and J are TRBV19 and TRBJ2-7; 10 nucleotides agree with TRBD1. This CDR3 comprises 14 residues. Germline CDR1 LNHDA, CDR2 SQIVND (reference sequence). J was trimmed by 5 bases and V by 4 bases; bases with no gene match: 5. The CDR3 coding sequence is TGTGCCAGTAGTAGTCCCGGGACAGGGGACGAGCAGTACTTC. Translated: CASSSPGTGDEQYF. The entire variable domain, with the rest obtained from reference TRBV19 and TRBJ2-7, is as follows: DGGITQSPKYLFRKEGQNVTLSCEQNLNHDAMYWYRQDPGQGLRLIYYSQIVNDFQKGDIAEGYSVSREKKESFPLTVTSAQKNPTAFYLCASSSPGTGDEQYFGPGTRLTVT.

This clone is a singleton in its sample. The V call is TRBV5-1, the J call TRBJ2-3; 7 bases map to TRBD2. The CDR3 spans 18 residues. The trim removed 1 base at V and 0 bases at J, leaving 11 bases unmatched. In germline, CDR1 is SGHRS, CDR2 YFSETQ. The CDR3: CASSLSALTSRSTDTQYF. CDR3 nucleotide sequence: TGCGCCAGCAGCTTGAGCGCCTTGACTAGCAGAAGCACAGATACGCAGTATTTT. Full variable domain (remainder filled in from reference TRBV5-1 and TRBJ2-3): KAGVTQTPRYLIKTRGQQVTLSCSPISGHRSVSWYQQTPGQGLQFLFEYFSETQRNKGNFPGRFSGRQFSNSRSEMNVSTLELGDSALYLCASSLSALTSRSTDTQYFGPGTRLTVL.

The V gene is TRBV10-2, the J gene TRBJ1-5; 7 positions agree with TRBD1. The CDR3 loop spans 13 amino acids. Trimming cost V 7 bases and J 6 bases; bases outside gene matches: 6. In germline, CDR1 is WSHSY, CDR2 SAAADI. The CDR3 nucleotides read TGCGCCAGCAATGGACAGGCGGGTCAGCCCCAGCATTTT. Translating it yields CASNGQAGQPQHF.

V is TRBV10-3 and J is TRBJ2-1; 10 bases are shared with TRBD1. The germline V gene encodes CDR1 ENHRY and CDR2 SYGVKD. The J segment lost 4 bases and the V segment lost 4 bases, leaving 7 bases of the junction unmatched. This CDR3 has 16 residues. This CDR3 reads CAISGVGTGVYNEQFF. The DNA of the CDR3 is TGTGCCATCAGTGGGGTCGGGACAGGGGTTTACAATGAGCAGTTCTTC.

V is TRBV2 and J is TRBJ2-7; D is possibly TRBD2 (5 bases). Germline V gives CDR1 SNHLY, CDR2 FYNNEI. V dropped 6 bases and J dropped 6 bases, with 15 bases sitting between them. CDR3 size: 13 residues. The CDR3 protein is CASRADPEGEQYF. CDR3 DNA: TGTGCCAGCAGGGCGGACCCCGAGGGCGAGCAGTACTTC.

This clone was detected only a few times. Other DNA sequences within the sample encode an identical CDR3. The chain is built from TRBV6-5 and TRBJ1-1; D may be TRBD1 (6 bases). The CDR3 contains 14 residues. Deletions cut 2 bases from V and 1 base from J, with 8 bases between. Germline assignment: CDR1 MNHEY and CDR2 SVGAGI. For the CDR3, the DNA is TGTGCCAGCAGTTACGAAGGGGGGAACACTGAAGCTTTCTTT. Protein: CASSYEGGNTEAFF.

As DNA, the CDR3 is TGCGCCAGCGGAACCGGACAGGACAACACAGATACGCAGTATTTT. Protein sequence: CASGTGQDNTDTQYF. V gene TRBV5-1 combines with J gene TRBJ2-3; 7 bases are a match to TRBD1. The CDR3 spans 15 residues. The germline CDR1 and CDR2 sequences are SGHRS and YFSETQ. V dropped 7 bases and J dropped 2; count of bases not matched to a gene: 10.

This chain joins TRBV12-3 or TRBV12-4 and TRBJ2-3, with 7 bases matching TRBD1. The CDR3 is 13 residues long. The trim removed 5 bases at V and 5 bases at J, leaving 4 bases unmatched. CDR3 loop: CASSIDREDTQYF. The CDR3 DNA follows: TGTGCCAGCAGTATCGACAGGGAAGATACGCAGTATTTT.

This sequence joins TRBV5-1 and TRBJ2-7; a weak D match, TRBD1 (6 bases). The CDR3 is 15 residues long. Per the germline V gene, CDR1 is SGHRS and CDR2 is YFSETQ. Trimming took off 0 bases at V and 4 bases at J, with 14 bases between the two ends. The CDR3 nucleotides read TGCGCCAGCAGCTTGGGCCAGTTAGGGGGTTACGAGCAGTACTTC. It yields the protein CASSLGQLGGYEQYF.

The chain has TRBV19 and TRBJ1-3, with 12 bases aligning to TRBD1. This CDR3 has 17 residues. Per germline, CDR1 LNHDA and CDR2 SQIVND (reference sequence). Trimming removed 3 bases from V and 0 bases from J; junction bases left unmatched: 3. DNA of the CDR3: TGTGCCAGTAGTATTGGGACAGGGGGCCTCTCTGGAAACACCATATATTTT. It encodes CASSIGTGGLSGNTIYF.

This clone occurred many times. At one end the junction does not follow the germline gene, possibly because of a read error. The CDR3 is CASSLDPSYEQYF. For the CDR3, the DNA is TGTGCTAGCAGCTTAGACCCCAGCTACGAGCAGTACTTC. J is TRBJ2-7 and V is TRBV7-7; D unclear. The CDR3 totals 13 residues. Germline V CDR1 and CDR2: SSHAT, FNYEAQ (reference sequence).

This chain connects TRBV2 to TRBJ2-1, with TRBD2 matching over 8 bases. Germline CDR1 SNHLY, CDR2 FYNNEI. The CDR3 is 15 amino acids. J lost 8 bases, V lost 7 bases, and 13 bases had no gene match. The CDR3 region has the DNA TGTGCCAGCAACTTCGGGACTAGGAGGGGGGATGAGCAGTTCTTC. Residues: CASNFGTRRGDEQFF.

This sequence joins TRBV27 and TRBJ1-6; D not resolved. Trimming took off 6 bases at V and 7 bases at J, with 7 bases between the two ends. The CDR3 is made up of 12 amino acids. Germline values: CDR1 MNHEY, CDR2 SMNVEV (reference sequence). For the CDR3, the DNA is TGTGCCAGCAGGAGGGTGAATTCACCCCTCCACTTT. Translated: CASRRVNSPLHF.

The genes are TRBV6-6 and TRBJ1-5; 10 bases align to TRBD1. This CDR3 is built from 14 residues. V shed 5 bases and J 5 bases; nucleotides not matched to a gene: 3. The germline CDR1 and CDR2 sequences are MNHNY and SVGAGI (reference sequence). The CDR3 region is CASSRDRGYQPQHF. CDR3 nucleotides: TGTGCCAGCAGTCGGGACAGGGGATATCAGCCCCAGCATTTT.

This clone has only one observation. CDR3 in amino acids: CASSQDGTSGSVGQFF. The CDR3 DNA is TGTGCCAGCAGCCAGGATGGGACTAGCGGGAGCGTCGGTCAGTTCTTC. The chain has TRBV3-1 (or the pseudogene TRBV3-2) and TRBJ2-1; 14 positions match TRBD2. This CDR3 comprises 16 residues. CDR1 and CDR2 from the germline V gene are LGHDT and YNNKEL (reference sequence). Trimming cost V 3 bases and J 13 bases; bases outside gene matches: 11.

The chain carries TRBV6-5 and TRBJ1-2, with TRBD1 identical over 11 bases. The CDR3 spans 15 residues. V was pared by 4 bases and J by 8 bases, with 9 bases of the junction left unmatched. CDR1 is MNHEY, CDR2 SVGAGI, per germline. CDR3 DNA: TGTGCCAGCAGTTTTGAACCGGGACAGGGGGAAGGCTACACCTTC. This sequence encodes CASSFEPGQGEGYTF.

The rearrangement joins TRBV7-9 to TRBJ2-7, with TRBD2 identical over 9 bases. The CDR3 has 16 residues. The V gene's germline CDR1 is SEHNR and CDR2 FQNEAQ (reference sequence). The V gene end was trimmed by 5 bases and the J gene end by 3 bases; junction bases not matched to a gene: 11. CDR3 region: CASSPPPASGIYEQYF. CDR3 coding DNA: TGTGCCAGCAGCCCGCCCCCCGCTAGCGGGATCTACGAGCAGTACTTC.